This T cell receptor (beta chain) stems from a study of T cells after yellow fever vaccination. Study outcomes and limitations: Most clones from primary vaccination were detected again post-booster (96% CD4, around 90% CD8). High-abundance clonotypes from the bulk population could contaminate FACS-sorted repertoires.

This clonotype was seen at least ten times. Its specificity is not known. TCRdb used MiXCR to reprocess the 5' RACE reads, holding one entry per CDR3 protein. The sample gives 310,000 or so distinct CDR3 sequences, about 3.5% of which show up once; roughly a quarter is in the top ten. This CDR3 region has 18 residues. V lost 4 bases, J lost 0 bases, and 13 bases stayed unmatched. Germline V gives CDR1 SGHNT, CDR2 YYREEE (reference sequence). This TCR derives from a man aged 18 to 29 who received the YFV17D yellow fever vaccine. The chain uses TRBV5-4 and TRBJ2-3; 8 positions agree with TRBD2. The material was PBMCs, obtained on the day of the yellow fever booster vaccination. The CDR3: CASSRDGGGPGSTDTQYF. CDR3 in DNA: TGTGCCAGCAGCCGTGACGGGGGGGGCCCCGGGAGCACAGATACGCAGTATTTT.